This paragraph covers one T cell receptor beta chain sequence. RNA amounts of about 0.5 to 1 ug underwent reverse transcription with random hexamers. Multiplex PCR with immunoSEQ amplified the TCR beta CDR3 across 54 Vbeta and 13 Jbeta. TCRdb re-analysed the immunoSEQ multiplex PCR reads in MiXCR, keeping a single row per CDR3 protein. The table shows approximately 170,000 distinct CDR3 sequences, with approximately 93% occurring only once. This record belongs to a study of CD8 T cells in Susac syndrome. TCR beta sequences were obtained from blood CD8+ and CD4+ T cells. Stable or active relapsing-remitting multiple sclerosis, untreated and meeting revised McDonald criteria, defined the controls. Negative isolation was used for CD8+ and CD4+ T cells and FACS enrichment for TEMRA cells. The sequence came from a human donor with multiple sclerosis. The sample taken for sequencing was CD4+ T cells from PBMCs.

This CDR3 reads CASSYGAGYTF. The CDR3 DNA sequence: TGTGCCAGCAGCTACGGGGCCGGCTACACCTTC. V is TRBV5-4 and J is TRBJ1-2, with a weak D call TRBD1 (5 bases). The germline V gene has CDR1 SGHNT and CDR2 YYREEE (reference sequence). The CDR3 is 11 residues long. The V gene lost 3 bases and the J gene lost 8 bases, with 8 bases spanning the gap.